The T cell receptor beta chain under discussion was sequenced for a study of tumor and adjacent non-tumor tissue in lung cancer. No cell sorting was done before RNA was extracted from the tissue. Distant lung tissue was collected more than 3 cm away from the tumor edge. TCRbeta libraries were built with three rounds of nested PCR, modified from ARM-PCR. In TCRdb, the multiplex PCR reads were re-called with MiXCR into one record per CDR3 protein. The table includes 75,000 to 95,000 distinct CDR3 sequences, roughly 77% detected once. There are many counts of this clonotype. This TCR was recovered from a woman between 45 and 65 years old with non-small cell lung cancer. Material for sequencing was distant non-tumor lung tissue.

CDR3 protein: CASSPDRESYEQYF. The DNA for the CDR3 is TGTGCCAGCAGTCCGGACAGGGAGTCCTACGAGCAGTACTTC. The chain uses TRBV28 and TRBJ2-7; 8 bases align to TRBD1. The J segment lost 1 base and the V segment lost 5 bases, leaving 4 bases of the junction unmatched. CDR1 MDHEN and CDR2 SYDVKM come from the germline V gene. This CDR3 is 14 amino acids long.